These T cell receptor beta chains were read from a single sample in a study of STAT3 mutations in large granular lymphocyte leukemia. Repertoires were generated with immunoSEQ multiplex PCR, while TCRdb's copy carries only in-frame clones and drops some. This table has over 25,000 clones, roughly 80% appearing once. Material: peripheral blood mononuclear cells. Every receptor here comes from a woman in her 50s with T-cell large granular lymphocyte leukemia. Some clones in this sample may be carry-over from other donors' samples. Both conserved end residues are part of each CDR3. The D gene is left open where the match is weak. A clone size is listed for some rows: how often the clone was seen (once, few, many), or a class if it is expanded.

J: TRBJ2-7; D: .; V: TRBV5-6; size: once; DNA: TGTGCCAGCAGCTTGGACTACGAGCAGTACTTC; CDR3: CASSLDYEQYF
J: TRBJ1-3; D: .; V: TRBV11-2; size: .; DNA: TGTGCCAGCAGCCCCACAGTGGGGGGAAACACCATATATTTT; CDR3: CASSPTVGGNTIYF
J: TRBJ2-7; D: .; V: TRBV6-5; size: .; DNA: TGTGCCAGCAGGCTGACAGAAGAAGCCTACGAGCAGTACTTC; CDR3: CASRLTEEAYEQYF
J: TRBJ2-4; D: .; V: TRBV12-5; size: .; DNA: TGTGCTAGTGGTTTGGGGGAAGCCCTAGCCAAAAACATTCAGTACTTC; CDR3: CASGLGEALAKNIQYF
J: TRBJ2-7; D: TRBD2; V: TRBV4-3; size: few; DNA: TGCGCCAGCAGCCAAGATGGCCGAGCGGGATCCCACGAGCAGTACTTC; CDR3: CASSQDGRAGSHEQYF
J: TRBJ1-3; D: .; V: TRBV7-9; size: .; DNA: TGTGCCAGCAGCTCTCAGACTGGAAACACCATATATTTT; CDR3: CASSSQTGNTIYF
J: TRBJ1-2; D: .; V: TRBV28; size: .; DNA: TGTGCCAGCACTACACACGGAGGAGTAGTCTATGGCTACACCTTC; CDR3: CASTTHGGVVYGYTF
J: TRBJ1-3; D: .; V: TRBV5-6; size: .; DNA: TGTGCCAGCAGCCCAACAGGGACGGGAAACACCATATATTTT; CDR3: CASSPTGTGNTIYF
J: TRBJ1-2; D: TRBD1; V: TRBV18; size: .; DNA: TGTGCCAGCTCCCGCCGGGACAGGCTTCTCCTAGGCTACACCTTC; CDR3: CASSRRDRLLLGYTF
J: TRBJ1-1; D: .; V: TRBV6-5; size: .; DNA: TGTGCCAGCAGTTATGGGAGGAACACTGAAGCTTTCTTT; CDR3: CASSYGRNTEAFF
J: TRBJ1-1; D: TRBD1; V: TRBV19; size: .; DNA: TGTGCCAGTAGTGACAGGGGAAACACTGAAGCTTTCTTT; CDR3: CASSDRGNTEAFF
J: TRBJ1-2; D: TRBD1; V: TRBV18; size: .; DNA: TGTGCCAGCTCACTTGGACAGGGGAGGTTAACGGACTATGGCTACACCTTC; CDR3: CASSLGQGRLTDYGYTF
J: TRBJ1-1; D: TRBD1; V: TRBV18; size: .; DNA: TGTGCCAGCTCCCACGGACAGGGAAGGAACACTGAAGCTTTCTTT; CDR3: CASSHGQGRNTEAFF
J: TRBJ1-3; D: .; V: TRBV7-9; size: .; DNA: TGTGCCAGCAGCACACATACAGTCTCTGGAAACACCATATATTTT; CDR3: CASSTHTVSGNTIYF
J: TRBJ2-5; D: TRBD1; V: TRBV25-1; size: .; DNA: TGTGCCAGCAGTGAAGAGGGACAGGGGCGAGAGACCCAGTACTTC; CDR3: CASSEEGQGRETQYF
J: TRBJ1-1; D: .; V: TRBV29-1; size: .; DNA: TGCAGCGTTGGAGGGGGGTCCGCTGAAGCTTTCTTT; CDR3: CSVGGGSAEAFF
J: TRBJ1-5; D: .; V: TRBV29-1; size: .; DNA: TGCAGCGTTGTTTCGGGGGCGAATCAGCCCCAGCATTTT; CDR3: CSVVSGANQPQHF
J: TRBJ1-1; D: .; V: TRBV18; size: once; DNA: TGTGCCAGCTCACGGTCCAAAGGGACTGAAGCTTTCTTT; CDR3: CASSRSKGTEAFF
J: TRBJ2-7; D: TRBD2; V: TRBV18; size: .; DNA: TGTGCCAGCTCCCCTGGAAGCGGGAGGGGATACGAGCAGTACTTC; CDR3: CASSPGSGRGYEQYF
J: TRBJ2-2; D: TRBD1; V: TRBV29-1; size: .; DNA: TGCAGCGGATGGGACAGGACGAACACCGGGGAGCTGTTTTTT; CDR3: CSGWDRTNTGELFF
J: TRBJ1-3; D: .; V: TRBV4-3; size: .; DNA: TGCGCCAGCGCCAGGGATCCAGGGGCCTTATCTTTTGGAAACACCATATATTTT; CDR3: CASARDPGALSFGNTIYF
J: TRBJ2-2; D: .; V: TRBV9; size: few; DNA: TGTGCCAGCAGCGTAGCAGTTACCACCGGGGAGCTGTTTTTT; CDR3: CASSVAVTTGELFF
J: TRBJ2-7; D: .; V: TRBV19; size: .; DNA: TGTGCCAGTAGTATTATAAACGGAATGAGGTACTTC; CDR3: CASSIINGMRYF
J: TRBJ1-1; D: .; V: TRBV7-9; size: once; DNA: TGTGCCAGCGCATCAGGGAACACTGAAGCTTTCTTT; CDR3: CASASGNTEAFF
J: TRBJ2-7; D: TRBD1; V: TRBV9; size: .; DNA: TGTGCCAGCAGCCCTTCGACAGGGTTAAGCTCCTACGAGCAGTACTTC; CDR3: CASSPSTGLSSYEQYF
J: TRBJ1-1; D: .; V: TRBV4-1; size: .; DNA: TGCGCCAGCAGCCCTGGAGGGTACAGCTGGAACACTGAAGCTTTCTTT; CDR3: CASSPGGYSWNTEAFF
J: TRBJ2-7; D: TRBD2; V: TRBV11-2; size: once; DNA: TGTGCCAGCATCCTAGGTTCCGGGACTATCTCCTACGAGCAGTACTTC; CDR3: CASILGSGTISYEQYF
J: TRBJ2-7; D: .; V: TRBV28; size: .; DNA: TGTGCCAGCAAACCAGGGGACTTTATCTACGAGCAGTACTTC; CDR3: CASKPGDFIYEQYF
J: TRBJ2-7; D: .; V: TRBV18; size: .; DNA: TGTGCCAGCTCACCACCGGGCTACGAGCAGTACTTC; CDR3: CASSPPGYEQYF
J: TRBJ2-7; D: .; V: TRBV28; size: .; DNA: TGTGCCAGCAGTCTAAGCGGACCGAGGTCCTACGAGCAGTACTTC; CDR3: CASSLSGPRSYEQYF
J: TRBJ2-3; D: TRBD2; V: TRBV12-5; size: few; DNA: TGTGCTAGTGGTTACCTAGCGGGAGCACATACGCAGTATTTT; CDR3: CASGYLAGAHTQYF
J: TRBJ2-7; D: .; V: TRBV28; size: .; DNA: TGTGCCAGCAGTTTCCAGGGGTCCCTTTACGAGCAGTACTTC; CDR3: CASSFQGSLYEQYF
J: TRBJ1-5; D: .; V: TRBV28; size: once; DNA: TGTGCCAGCAGTATGACGGCTTATAGCAATCAGCCCCAGCATTTT; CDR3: CASSMTAYSNQPQHF
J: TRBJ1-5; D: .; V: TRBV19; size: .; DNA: TGTGCCAGTACCTACATCGGGAGCAATCAGCCCCAGCATTTT; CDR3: CASTYIGSNQPQHF
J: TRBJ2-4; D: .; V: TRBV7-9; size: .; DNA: TGTGCCAGCAGCCCCCGGGCCAAAAACATTCAGTACTTC; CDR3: CASSPRAKNIQYF
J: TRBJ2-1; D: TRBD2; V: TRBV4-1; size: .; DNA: TGCGCCAGCAGCCAAAACCTAGCGGGCGACAATGAGCAGTTCTTC; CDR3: CASSQNLAGDNEQFF
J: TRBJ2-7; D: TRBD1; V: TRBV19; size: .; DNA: TGTGCCAGTAGTACACAGGGGGCGGTCGAGCAGTACTTC; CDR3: CASSTQGAVEQYF
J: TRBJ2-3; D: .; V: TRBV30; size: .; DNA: TGTGCCTGGAGGCGGACTAGCACAGATACGCAGTATTTT; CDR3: CAWRRTSTDTQYF
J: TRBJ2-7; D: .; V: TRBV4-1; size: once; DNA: TGCGCCAGCAGCCAAGGAAAACTACTGAGCTCCTACGAGCAGTACTTC; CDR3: CASSQGKLLSSYEQYF
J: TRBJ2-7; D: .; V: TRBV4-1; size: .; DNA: TGCGCCAGCAGCCAAAGCACTTCCTACGAGCAGTACTTC; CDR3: CASSQSTSYEQYF
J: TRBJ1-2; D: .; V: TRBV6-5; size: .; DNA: TGTGCCAGCAGGATGGGGACGAGTAACTATGGCTACACCTTC; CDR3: CASRMGTSNYGYTF
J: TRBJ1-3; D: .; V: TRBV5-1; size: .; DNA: TGCGCCAGCAGCTTGGCCACAGGTGCCTCTGGAAACACCATATATTTT; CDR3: CASSLATGASGNTIYF
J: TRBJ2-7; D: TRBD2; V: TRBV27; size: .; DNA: TGTGCCAGCAGGTTCTCTAGCGGGTTCTCCTACGAGCAGTACTTC; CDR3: CASRFSSGFSYEQYF
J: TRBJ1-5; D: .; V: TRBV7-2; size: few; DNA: TGTGCCAGCAGCTCTGATAGCAATCAGCCCCAGCATTTT; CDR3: CASSSDSNQPQHF
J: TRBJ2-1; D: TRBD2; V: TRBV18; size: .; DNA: TGTGCCAGCTCCCCCGGTCGGGAGGGCCATGAGCAGTTCTTC; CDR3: CASSPGREGHEQFF
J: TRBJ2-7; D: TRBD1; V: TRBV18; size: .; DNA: TGTGCCAGCTCAAGGACAGGGACCTACGAGCAGTACTTC; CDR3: CASSRTGTYEQYF
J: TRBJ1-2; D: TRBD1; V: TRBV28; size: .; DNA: TGTGCCAGCAGCGTGGTGCGACAGGGAGGCTATGGCTACACCTTC; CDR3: CASSVVRQGGYGYTF
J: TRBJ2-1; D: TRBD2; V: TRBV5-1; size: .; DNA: TGCGCCAGCAGCTCCGACGTCGGGACTAGCGGCTACAATGAGCAGTTCTTC; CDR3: CASSSDVGTSGYNEQFF
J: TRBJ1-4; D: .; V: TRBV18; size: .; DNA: TGTGCCAGCTCACCAGGAGAGGGGAGGGATGAAAAACTGTTTTTT; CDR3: CASSPGEGRDEKLFF